This T cell receptor beta chain emerged from a study of early T cells in non-severe SARS-CoV-2 infection. The wider study: Unpaired chains resulted from sequencing bulk RNA of unsorted whole blood.

The library protocol tagged individual cDNA molecules with unique molecular identifiers. TCRdb ran MiXCR on the 5' RACE reads and lists one entry per CDR3 protein. Altogether tens of thousands of distinct CDR3 sequences are present, around 6.6% being singletons, with the ten largest covering around 5%. The CDR3 runs 17 residues. The germline V gene encodes CDR1 SEHNR and CDR2 FQNEAQ (reference sequence). Deletions cut 3 bases from V and 4 bases from J, with 20 bases between. This clonotype has ten or more counts. The sequences come from whole blood, collected at baseline. This clonotype was sampled from an adult who was a healthcare worker with PCR-confirmed SARS-CoV-2 infection or an uninfected control (not recorded which). This chain joins TRBV7-9 and TRBJ2-3; either TRBD1 or TRBD2 may supply D (6 bases each). CDR3: CASSLVGGLHWADTQYF. CDR3 DNA sequence: TGTGCCAGCAGCTTGGTGGGGGGCCTTCACTGGGCAGATACGCAGTATTTT.